Below, one TCR beta chain is given with its context. Its antigen is as yet unknown. The data were taken from a study of T cell repertoires in cytomegalovirus infection. Study as a whole: It can be stated that public TCR beta signatures indicated CMV infection as well as a matching HLA type. The study, taken as a whole, reports: Carriage of CMV together with the relevant HLA was identifiable through cumulative public TCR beta family frequency. HLA-C-restricted CMV clonotypes gave the most frequent clonotype in two of eight donors.

The V end was cut by 3 bases, the J end by 7 bases, with 18 bases between. The CDR3 is 15 residues long. Germline V gene data show CDR1 as SGHAT and CDR2 as FQNNGV. TCRdb fed the reads into MiXCR, producing one record per CDR3 protein. The table has just under 500,000 distinct CDR3 sequences, 30% to 40% seen once; the top ten hold under 20%. The TCR sequence derives from a human donor in good health (CMV status not recorded). Some clones in this sample may be carry-over from other donors' samples. The source was cultured PBMCs, collected from culture after CMV antigen stimulation. The gene calls are TRBV11-2 and TRBJ1-2; a weak D match, TRBD1 (6 bases). The CDR3 region has the DNA TGTGCCAGCAGCTTGTCGGGGACAATCGTGAGTGGCTACACCTTC. As protein: CASSLSGTIVSGYTF.